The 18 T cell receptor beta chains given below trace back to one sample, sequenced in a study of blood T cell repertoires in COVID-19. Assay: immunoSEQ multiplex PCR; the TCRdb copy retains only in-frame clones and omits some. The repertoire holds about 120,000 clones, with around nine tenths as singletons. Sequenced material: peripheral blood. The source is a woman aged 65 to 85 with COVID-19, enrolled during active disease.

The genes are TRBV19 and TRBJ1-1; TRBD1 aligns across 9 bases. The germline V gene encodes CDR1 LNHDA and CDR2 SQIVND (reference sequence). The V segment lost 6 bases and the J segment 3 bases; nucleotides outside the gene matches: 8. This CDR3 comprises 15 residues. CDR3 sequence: CASSPTGGGDTEAFF. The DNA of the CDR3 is TGTGCCAGTAGCCCGACAGGGGGTGGGGACACTGAAGCTTTCTTT.

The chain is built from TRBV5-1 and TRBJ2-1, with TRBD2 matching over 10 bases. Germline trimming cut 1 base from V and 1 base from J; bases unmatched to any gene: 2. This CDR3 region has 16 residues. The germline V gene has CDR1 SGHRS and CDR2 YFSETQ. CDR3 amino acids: CASSLTSGTSYNEQFF. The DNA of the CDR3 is TGCGCCAGCAGCTTGACTAGCGGGACTTCCTACAATGAGCAGTTCTTC.

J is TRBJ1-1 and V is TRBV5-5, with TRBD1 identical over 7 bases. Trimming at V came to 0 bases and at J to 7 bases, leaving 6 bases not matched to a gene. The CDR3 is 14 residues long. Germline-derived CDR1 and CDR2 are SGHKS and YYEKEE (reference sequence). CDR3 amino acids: CASSLAQGSFEAFF. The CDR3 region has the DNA TGTGCCAGCAGCTTGGCACAGGGGTCGTTTGAAGCTTTCTTT.

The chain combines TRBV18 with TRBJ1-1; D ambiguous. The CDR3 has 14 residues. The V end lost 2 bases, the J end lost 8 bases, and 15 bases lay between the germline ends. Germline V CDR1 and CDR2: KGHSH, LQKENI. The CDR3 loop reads CASSPDKGYQEAFF. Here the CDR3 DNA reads TGTGCCAGCTCACCAGACAAAGGTTATCAAGAAGCTTTCTTT.

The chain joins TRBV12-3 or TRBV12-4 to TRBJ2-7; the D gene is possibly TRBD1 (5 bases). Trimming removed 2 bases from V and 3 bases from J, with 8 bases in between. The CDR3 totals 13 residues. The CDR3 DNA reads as TGTGCCAGCAGTTTAAAGGGGTTCTACGAGCAGTACTTC. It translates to CASSLKGFYEQYF.

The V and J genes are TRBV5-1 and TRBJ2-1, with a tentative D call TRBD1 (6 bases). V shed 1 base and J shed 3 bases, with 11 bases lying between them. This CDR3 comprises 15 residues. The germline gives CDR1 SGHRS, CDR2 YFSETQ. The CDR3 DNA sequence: TGCGCCAGCAGCTTGAACCCAGGGGTCTACAATGAGCAGTTCTTC. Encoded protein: CASSLNPGVYNEQFF.

DNA for the CDR3: TGCGCCAGCAGCCGTCACGAGACAGCCGAGCAGTTCTTC. Translating gives CASSRHETAEQFF. The chain combines TRBV4-1 with TRBJ2-1, with a possible D match to TRBD1 (5 bases). V was trimmed by 4 bases and J by 10 bases, leaving 14 bases between them. The CDR3 runs to 13 residues. Per the germline V gene, CDR1 is MGHRA and CDR2 is YSYEKL.

The CDR3 loop is CAWSAAVEQFF. The CDR3 nucleotides read TGTGCCTGGAGTGCGGCGGTTGAGCAGTTCTTC. The V gene is TRBV30, the J gene TRBJ2-1; D remains ambiguous. The CDR3 loop spans 11 amino acids. V was pared by 1 base and J by 9 bases, with 7 bases between. Looked up from germline, CDR1 is GTSNPN and CDR2 is SVGIG (reference sequence).

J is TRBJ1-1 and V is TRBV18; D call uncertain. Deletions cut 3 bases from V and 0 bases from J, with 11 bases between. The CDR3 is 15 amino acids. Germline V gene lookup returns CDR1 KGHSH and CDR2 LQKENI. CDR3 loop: CASSPEGRLNTEAFF. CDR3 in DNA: TGTGCCAGCTCACCCGAGGGCAGATTGAACACTGAAGCTTTCTTT.

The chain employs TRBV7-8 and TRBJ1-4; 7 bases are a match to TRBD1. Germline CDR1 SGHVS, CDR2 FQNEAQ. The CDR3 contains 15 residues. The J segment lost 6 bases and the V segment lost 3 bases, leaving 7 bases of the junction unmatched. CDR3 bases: TGTGCCAGCAGCTTCACAGGGGCTTTTGATGAAAAACTGTTTTTT. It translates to CASSFTGAFDEKLFF.

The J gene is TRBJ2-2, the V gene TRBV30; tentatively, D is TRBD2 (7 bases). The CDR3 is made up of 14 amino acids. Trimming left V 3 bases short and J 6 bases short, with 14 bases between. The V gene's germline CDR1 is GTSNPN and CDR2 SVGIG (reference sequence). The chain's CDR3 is CAWRRGRGAGELFF. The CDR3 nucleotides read TGTGCCTGGAGGCGGGGGCGCGGCGCCGGGGAGCTGTTTTTT.

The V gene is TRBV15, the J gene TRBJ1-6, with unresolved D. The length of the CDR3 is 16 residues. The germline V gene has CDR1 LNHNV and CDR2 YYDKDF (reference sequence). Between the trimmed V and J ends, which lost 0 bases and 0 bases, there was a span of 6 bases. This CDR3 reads CATSRDGSSYNSPLHF. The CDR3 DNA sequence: TGTGCCACCAGCAGAGACGGGAGCTCCTATAATTCACCCCTCCACTTT.

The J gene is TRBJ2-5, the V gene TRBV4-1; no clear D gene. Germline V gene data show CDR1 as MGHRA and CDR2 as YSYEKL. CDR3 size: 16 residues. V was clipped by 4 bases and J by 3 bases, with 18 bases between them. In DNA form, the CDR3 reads TGCGCCAGCAGCCGGATCCTAGGTCTGCCAGAAGAGACCCAGTACTTC. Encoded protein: CASSRILGLPEETQYF.

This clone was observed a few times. CDR3 coding DNA: TGTGCCACCAGTGATGCAGCCGACTTCACCTACGAGCAGTACTTC. This translates into CATSDAADFTYEQYF. This chain joins TRBV24-1 and TRBJ2-7; D unclear. V lost 3 bases, J lost 2 bases, and 13 bases lay in between. The CDR3 covers 15 residues. Germline lookup yields CDR1 KGHDR and CDR2 SFDVKD.

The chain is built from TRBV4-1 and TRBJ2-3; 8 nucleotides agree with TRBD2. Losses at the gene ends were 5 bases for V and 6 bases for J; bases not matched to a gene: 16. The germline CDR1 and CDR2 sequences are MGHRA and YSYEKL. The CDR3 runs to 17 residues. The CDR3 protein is CASSRGSRGGPEDTQYF. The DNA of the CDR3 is TGCGCCAGCAGCAGAGGGTCTCGCGGGGGGCCTGAGGATACGCAGTATTTT.

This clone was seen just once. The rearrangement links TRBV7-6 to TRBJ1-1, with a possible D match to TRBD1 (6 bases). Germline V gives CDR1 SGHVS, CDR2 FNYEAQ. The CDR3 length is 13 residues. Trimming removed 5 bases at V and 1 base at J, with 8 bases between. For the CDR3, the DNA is TGTGCCAGCAGCGGGGACACGAACACTGAAGCTTTCTTT. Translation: CASSGDTNTEAFF.

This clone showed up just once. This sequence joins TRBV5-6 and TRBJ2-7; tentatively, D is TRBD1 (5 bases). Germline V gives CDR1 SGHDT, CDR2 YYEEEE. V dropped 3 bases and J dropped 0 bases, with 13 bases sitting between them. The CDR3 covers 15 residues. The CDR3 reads CASSYYRSSSYEQYF. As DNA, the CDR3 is TGTGCCAGCAGCTATTACAGGTCCTCCTCCTACGAGCAGTACTTC.

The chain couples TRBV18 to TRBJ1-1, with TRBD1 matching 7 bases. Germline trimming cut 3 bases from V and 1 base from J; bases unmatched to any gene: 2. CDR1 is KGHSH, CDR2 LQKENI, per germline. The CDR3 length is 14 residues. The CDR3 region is CASSPGQPNTEAFF. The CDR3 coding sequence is TGTGCCAGCTCACCGGGACAGCCGAACACTGAAGCTTTCTTT.